This passage covers 22 T cell receptor beta chains from one sample sequenced in a study of blood T cell repertoires in COVID-19. Profiling relied on immunoSEQ multiplex PCR, and the TCRdb table lists in-frame clones only, not all of them. The data contain roughly 300,000 clones, roughly 82% of them singletons. Material: peripheral blood. These receptors were collected from a woman aged 45-59 years with acute or convalescent COVID-19.

This rearrangement joins TRBV7-9 to TRBJ1-1; 7 bases line up with TRBD1. Unmatched junction bases numbered 11, after V lost 4 bases and J lost 3 bases. The length of the CDR3 is 16 residues. CDR1 is SEHNR and CDR2 is FQNEAQ in the germline V gene (reference sequence). The CDR3 DNA reads as TGTGCCAGCAGCTCACCCTCGACAGGGTGGGACACTGAAGCTTTCTTT. Encoded protein: CASSSPSTGWDTEAFF.

This chain uses TRBV9 with TRBJ2-1; 10 positions agree with TRBD2. The germline V gene encodes CDR1 SGDLS and CDR2 YYNGEE. This CDR3 contains 16 residues. With 2 bases clipped from V and 2 bases from J, the junction kept 4 bases outside the gene matches. The CDR3 nucleotides read TGTGCCAGCAGCGTGAGCGGGAGGGCTCCCTACAATGAGCAGTTCTTC. It yields the protein CASSVSGRAPYNEQFF. The entire variable domain, with the rest obtained from reference TRBV9 and TRBJ2-1, is as follows: DSGVTQTPKHLITATGQRVTLRCSPRSGDLSVYWYQQSLDQGLQFLIQYYNGEERAKGNILERFSAQQFPDLHSELNLSSLELGDSALYFCASSVSGRAPYNEQFFGPGTRLTVL.

This sequence joins TRBV9 and TRBJ2-1, with 8 nucleotides matching TRBD2. After removal of 1 base from V and 3 bases from J, the junction contained 6 bases not matched to a gene. The germline CDR1 and CDR2 sequences are SGDLS and YYNGEE. CDR3 size: 16 residues. DNA for the CDR3: TGTGCCAGCAGCGTAACTAGCGGCTTGATCTACAATGAGCAGTTCTTC. Its protein product is CASSVTSGLIYNEQFF.

This sequence joins TRBV19 and TRBJ1-5; D uncertain. In germline, CDR1 is LNHDA, CDR2 SQIVND (reference sequence). The CDR3 length is 16 residues. V lost 0 bases and J lost 3, with 12 bases in between. The CDR3 spells CASSIELRFNNQPQHF. For the CDR3, the DNA is TGTGCCAGTAGTATAGAACTCCGCTTTAACAATCAGCCCCAGCATTTT.

The chain has TRBV5-1 and TRBJ2-3, with TRBD1 identical over 10 bases. V shed 4 bases, J shed 2 bases, and the junction held 4 bases outside the gene matches. From germline, CDR1 is SGHRS and CDR2 YFSETQ. The length of the CDR3 is 15 residues. CDR3 DNA sequence: TGCGCCAGCAGCAGTCGACAGGGGGCCACAGATACGCAGTATTTT. Translated: CASSSRQGATDTQYF.

The chain recombines TRBV30 with TRBJ2-7; 7 bases are shared with TRBD2. The germline CDR1 and CDR2 sequences are GTSNPN and SVGIG (reference sequence). The CDR3 is 16 amino acids. Losses at the gene ends were 3 bases for V and 0 bases for J; bases not matched to a gene: 11. CDR3 DNA sequence: TGTGCCTGGAGGGGAGGGACTCCAAAGAGCTCCTACGAGCAGTACTTC. It yields the protein CAWRGGTPKSSYEQYF.

This clone was recorded a few times. J is TRBJ2-7 and V is TRBV4-1; D is ambiguous. Germline CDR1 and CDR2: MGHRA and YSYEKL. This CDR3 comprises 14 residues. Trimming pared 1 base from V and 3 bases from J, leaving 10 bases between. The CDR3 DNA reads as TGCGCCAGCAGCCAAGCCATACTCGGCTACGAGCAGTACTTC. Translated: CASSQAILGYEQYF.

This chain links TRBV19 with TRBJ1-3; 7 nucleotides match TRBD1. CDR1 and CDR2 (germline): LNHDA, SQIVND (reference sequence). V was clipped by 7 bases and J by 2 bases; unmatched bases: 5. The CDR3 has 14 amino acids. The CDR3 loop is CASNPTGTGNTIYF. CDR3 bases: TGTGCCAGTAACCCGACAGGGACTGGAAACACCATATATTTT.

This clone turned up a few times. The chain has TRBV11-2 and TRBJ2-7; TRBD2 aligns across 13 bases. The junction had 6 bases not matched to a gene; V was cut back by 1 base and J by 6 bases. CDR1 and CDR2 (germline): SGHAT, FQNNGV. The CDR3 is 16 amino acids. The CDR3 protein is CASSLGLAGGLFEQYF. In DNA form, the CDR3 reads TGTGCCAGCAGCTTAGGACTAGCGGGAGGTTTGTTCGAGCAGTACTTC.

V usage is TRBV5-1 and J usage is TRBJ2-1; 9 bases align to TRBD1. Trimming cost V 0 bases and J 7 bases; bases outside gene matches: 5. The germline V gene has CDR1 SGHRS and CDR2 YFSETQ. The CDR3 is made up of 15 amino acids. CDR3: CASSLGDRAENEQFF. The CDR3 DNA is TGCGCCAGCAGCTTGGGGGACAGGGCGGAAAATGAGCAGTTCTTC.

The V and J genes are TRBV18 and TRBJ1-1; D might be TRBD1 (6 bases). The CDR3 extends over 16 amino acids. Deletions cut 8 bases from V and 4 bases from J, with 23 bases between. Germline V gives CDR1 KGHSH, CDR2 LQKENI. In DNA form, the CDR3 reads TGTGCCAGCGGAACAGGAGCGACCCGAGGGGGCACTGAAGCTTTCTTT. This codes for CASGTGATRGGTEAFF.

This chain links TRBV7-9 with TRBJ1-5; D not resolved. The V gene lost 1 base and the J gene lost 2 bases, with 15 bases spanning the gap. CDR1 is SEHNR, CDR2 FQNEAQ, per germline (reference sequence). CDR3 length: 17 residues. The CDR3 bases are TGTGCCAGCAGCTTAGGAAGACCTTCACGGGGCAATCAGCCCCAGCATTTT. Encoded protein: CASSLGRPSRGNQPQHF.

This clone was seen a handful of times. The rearrangement joins TRBV6-5 to TRBJ2-3, with no clear D. Trimming took off 6 bases at V and 10 bases at J, with 14 bases between the two ends. In germline, CDR1 is MNHEY, CDR2 SVGAGI. This CDR3 has 12 amino acids. The CDR3 sequence: CASSPRKIAQYF. The CDR3 nucleotides read TGTGCCAGCAGCCCCAGGAAAATTGCGCAGTATTTT.

The chain joins TRBV7-2 to TRBJ2-1; 8 nucleotides match TRBD1. J gave up 7 bases and V 7 bases, and 12 bases lay outside the gene matches. Germline-derived CDR1 and CDR2 are SGHTA and FQGNSA. The CDR3 has 15 amino acids. The CDR3 nucleotides read TGTGCCAGCAACCCGTCAGGGGGCGCCATAAATGAGCAGTTCTTC. Translated, it gives CASNPSGGAINEQFF.

V and J are TRBV11-2 and TRBJ2-5; D gene uncertain. Germline CDR1 is SGHAT and CDR2 is FQNNGV. The CDR3 is 13 residues long. V gave up 2 bases and J gave up 1 base, with 5 bases separating them. This chain's CDR3 is CASSLFLQETQYF. CDR3 coding DNA: TGTGCCAGCAGCTTATTCCTCCAAGAGACCCAGTACTTC.

The chain employs TRBV28 and TRBJ2-3; D is possibly TRBD2 (7 bases). V shed 5 bases and J shed 4 bases, with 25 bases lying between them. The CDR3 is 18 residues long. Germline V CDR1 and CDR2: MDHEN, SYDVKM. This CDR3 reads CASSPGIRGAFRADTQYF. In nucleotides, the CDR3 is TGTGCCAGCAGTCCCGGGATCCGGGGGGCGTTTAGGGCAGATACGCAGTATTTT.

V is TRBV24-1 and J is TRBJ2-7, with D perhaps TRBD1 (7 bases). The germline V gene has CDR1 KGHDR and CDR2 SFDVKD. V was pared by 9 bases and J by 6 bases, with 14 bases between. The CDR3 is 12 amino acids. The CDR3 nucleotides are TGTGCCACCGCGAACAGGGGAGGCGAGCAGTACTTC. It specifies CATANRGGEQYF.

This clone was found once. This chain connects TRBV28 to TRBJ2-1, with D perhaps matching TRBD2 (6 bases). The CDR3 spans 14 residues. Trimming cost V 7 bases and J 0 bases, with 10 bases left between them. The germline gives CDR1 MDHEN, CDR2 SYDVKM. CDR3 sequence (DNA): TGTGCCAGCAAGGGAGGTTCCTCCTACAATGAGCAGTTCTTC. Its protein product is CASKGGSSYNEQFF.

CDR3 amino acids: CAWSVLVSNEAFF. CDR3 nucleotide sequence: TGTGCCTGGAGTGTTTTGGTTAGTAATGAAGCTTTCTTT. The V call is TRBV30, the J call TRBJ1-1, with D hard to call. CDR1 and CDR2 from the germline V gene are GTSNPN and SVGIG (reference sequence). Trimming removed 0 bases from V and 7 bases from J, with 12 bases in between. This CDR3 has 13 residues.

The V and J genes are TRBV4-3 and TRBJ2-1; 10 bases align to TRBD2. Germline V lookup: CDR1 LGHNA, CDR2 YSLEER. With 0 bases clipped from V and 2 bases from J, the junction kept 7 bases outside the gene matches. The CDR3 runs to 18 residues. CDR3 amino acids: CASSQDVLGTSAYNEQFF. The CDR3 region has the DNA TGCGCCAGCAGCCAAGACGTGCTCGGGACTAGCGCCTACAATGAGCAGTTCTTC.

The CDR3 DNA is TGTGCCAGCAGGCTCCTAGCGGGAGGACCAGATACGCAGTATTTT. Translating gives CASRLLAGGPDTQYF. J is TRBJ2-3 and V is TRBV6-6, with TRBD2 matching 11 bases. The CDR3 is 15 amino acids. The ends lost 6 bases at V and 4 bases at J; junction bases unmatched: 6. CDR1 and CDR2 (germline): MNHNY, SVGAGI (reference sequence).

The chain recombines TRBV7-2 with TRBJ1-2, with a weak D call TRBD1 (5 bases). Trimming took 5 bases from V and 5 from J, leaving 15 bases between them. Germline values: CDR1 SGHTA, CDR2 FQGNSA. CDR3 size: 14 residues. The DNA for the CDR3 is TGTGCCAGCAGCCCAGGGAGGGCTTGGTATGGCTACACCTTC. This sequence encodes CASSPGRAWYGYTF.